Shown below are 15 T cell receptor beta chains from a single sample sequenced in a study of T-cell memory formation after mild COVID-19. TCRdb recomputed calls from the 5' RACE reads with MiXCR, one row per CDR3 protein. The data hold some 300,000 distinct CDR3 sequences, with more than 20% observed a single time. Material for sequencing was PBMCs or a T cell subset sorted from them (not recorded which). These receptor sequences come from a man between 18 and 29 years old who had mild COVID-19 (a few samples of this study predate the infection). Cell type and time point are not known.

CDR3 DNA: TGTGCCAGCAGTACCTCCGGACAGACCTTCTATGGCTACACCTTC. Protein sequence: CASSTSGQTFYGYTF. The rearrangement links TRBV28 to TRBJ1-2; D might be TRBD1 (6 bases). In germline, CDR1 is MDHEN, CDR2 SYDVKM. V was shortened by 5 bases and J by 4 bases, with 17 bases between the two germline ends. The CDR3 is 15 residues long.

This clonotype was seen ten or more times. The chain joins TRBV27 to TRBJ2-3, with TRBD2 matching over 10 bases. J gave up 1 base and V 7 bases, and 17 bases lay outside the gene matches. The germline gives CDR1 MNHEY, CDR2 SMNVEV (reference sequence). The CDR3 has 19 residues. For the CDR3, the DNA is TGTGCCAGCACCCTGAAGGGGGAACTAGCGGGACGTCGCACAGATACGCAGTATTTT. Translation: CASTLKGELAGRRTDTQYF.

This clonotype was seen a few times. The gene calls are TRBV20-1 and TRBJ2-3, with 10 bases fitting TRBD2. Germline CDR1 DFQATT, CDR2 SNEGSKA (reference sequence). Trimming cost V 5 bases and J 7 bases; bases outside gene matches: 3. The CDR3 runs 12 residues. The CDR3 spells CSAHSGGNTQYF. CDR3 in DNA: TGCAGTGCTCATAGCGGGGGGAATACGCAGTATTTT.

The table lists this clonotype with many counts. This chain uses TRBV5-1 with TRBJ2-1; no definite D call. The CDR3 length is 11 residues. Germline CDR1 and CDR2: SGHRS and YFSETQ. The V end lost 4 bases, the J end lost 10 bases, and 9 bases lay between the germline ends. The CDR3 protein is CASSVGREQFF. For the CDR3, the DNA is TGCGCCAGCAGCGTTGGCCGGGAGCAGTTCTTC.

J is TRBJ2-3 and V is TRBV29-1, with D tentatively TRBD1 or TRBD2 (6 bases each). This CDR3 is built from 14 residues. Trimming took 5 bases from V and 2 from J, leaving 14 bases between them. CDR1 and CDR2 from the germline V gene are SQVTM and ANQGSEA. The DNA of the CDR3 is TGCAGCGTTCTTAAAGGGGGGTACACAGATACGCAGTATTTT. Encoded protein: CSVLKGGYTDTQYF.

The table lists this clonotype with a few counts. The chain has TRBV6-5 and TRBJ1-1; D might be TRBD1 (6 bases). The CDR3 is 14 residues long. Trimming cost V 6 bases and J 4 bases, with 15 bases left between them. Germline-derived CDR1 and CDR2 are MNHEY and SVGAGI. The CDR3, as DNA: TGTGCCAGCAGCCTTACTAACAGGGCCACTGAAGCTTTCTTT. This gives the protein CASSLTNRATEAFF.

This clonotype has only a few counts. V usage is TRBV25-1 and J usage is TRBJ1-1; D gene ambiguous. V lost 7 bases to trimming and J lost 11 bases, with 17 bases between them. This CDR3 region has 12 residues. Per germline, CDR1 MGHDK and CDR2 SYGVNS. The CDR3, as DNA: TGTGCCAGCACCTCAGACACTCTCGAGGCTTTCTTT. It specifies CASTSDTLEAFF.

The chain is built from TRBV24-1 and TRBJ2-5; D is uncertain. V dropped 0 bases and J dropped 1 base, with 5 bases sitting between them. From germline, CDR1 is KGHDR and CDR2 SFDVKD. The CDR3 has 14 amino acids. The CDR3 DNA sequence: TGTGCCACCAGTGATTTGGCCAGCCAAGAGACCCAGTACTTC. Its protein is CATSDLASQETQYF.

Only one count was recorded for this clonotype. V usage is TRBV10-3 and J usage is TRBJ1-1, with D possibly being TRBD1 (5 bases). This CDR3 is 12 amino acids long. The V end lost 10 bases, the J end lost 1 base, and 10 bases lay between the germline ends. The germline V gene encodes CDR1 ENHRY and CDR2 SYGVKD. Here the CDR3 DNA reads TGTGCCACCAGGGACGGGAACACTGAAGCTTTCTTT. Protein sequence: CATRDGNTEAFF.

In its sample, this clonotype was seen a few times. The chain couples TRBV9 to TRBJ2-3, with D possibly being TRBD1 (6 bases). V lost 0 bases and J 2 bases, leaving 10 bases between the germline ends. CDR3 length equals 15 residues. Germline V gene sequence: CDR1 SGDLS, CDR2 YYNGEE. The CDR3 DNA follows: TGTGCCAGCAGCGTAGACTGGGACACCACAGATACGCAGTATTTT. Its protein is CASSVDWDTTDTQYF. The whole variable domain, remainder taken from reference TRBV9 and TRBJ2-3, is DSGVTQTPKHLITATGQRVTLRCSPRSGDLSVYWYQQSLDQGLQFLIQYYNGEERAKGNILERFSAQQFPDLHSELNLSSLELGDSALYFCASSVDWDTTDTQYFGPGTRLTVL.

The chain uses TRBV6-5 and TRBJ2-1; no clear D. This CDR3 is 13 amino acids long. CDR1 and CDR2 from the germline V gene are MNHEY and SVGAGI. The V and J ends lost 0 bases and 5 bases respectively, with 5 bases between them. CDR3 in amino acids: CASSYSANNEQFF. The CDR3 DNA is TGTGCCAGCAGTTACTCTGCCAACAATGAGCAGTTCTTC.

This clonotype appeared a few times. The V call is TRBV7-2, the J call TRBJ2-2; tentative D call: TRBD2 (5 bases). The CDR3 sequence is 17 residues long. Germline assignment: CDR1 SGHTA and CDR2 FQGNSA. With 1 base removed from V and 4 bases from J, the gap between germline ends came to 16 bases. The CDR3 DNA reads TGTGCCAGCAGCTTAGACTCGCTAGCAGGAGGCACCGGGGAGCTGTTTTTT. This sequence encodes CASSLDSLAGGTGELFF.

This clonotype showed up just a few times. The chain is built from TRBV5-1 and TRBJ2-5; 9 bases line up with TRBD2. CDR1 is SGHRS, CDR2 YFSETQ, per germline. Losses at the gene ends were 3 bases for V and 4 bases for J; bases not matched to a gene: 7. This CDR3 is 15 amino acids long. The CDR3 nucleotides are TGCGCCAGCAGCTATGGGACTAGCAGGGGAGAGACCCAGTACTTC. It translates to CASSYGTSRGETQYF.

V usage is TRBV6-6 and J usage is TRBJ2-1; the D is unclear. CDR1 and CDR2 (germline): MNHNY, SVGAGI (reference sequence). Trimming took off 7 bases at V and 0 bases at J, with 16 bases between the two ends. The CDR3 extends over 16 amino acids. CDR3 bases: TGTGCCAGCACCGCGGCCACGAAGAGCTCCTACAATGAGCAGTTCTTC. Translating gives CASTAATKSSYNEQFF.

This clonotype has a handful of counts. At one end the junction does not follow the germline gene, possibly because of a read error. The chain uses TRBV6-2 or TRBV6-3 and TRBJ2-7; D unclear. The CDR3 covers 12 residues. Germline V lookup: CDR1 MNHEY, CDR2 SVGEGT. This CDR3 reads CASSYRPGRPDF. The CDR3, as DNA: TGTGCCAGCAGTTACAGGCCAGGAAGGCCGGACTTC.